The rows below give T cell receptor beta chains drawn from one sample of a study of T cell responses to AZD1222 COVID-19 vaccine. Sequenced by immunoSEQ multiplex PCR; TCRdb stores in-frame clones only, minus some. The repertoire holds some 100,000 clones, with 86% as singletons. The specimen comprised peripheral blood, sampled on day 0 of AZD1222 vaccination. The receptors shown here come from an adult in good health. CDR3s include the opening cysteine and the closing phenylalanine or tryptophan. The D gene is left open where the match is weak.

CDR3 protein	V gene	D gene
CSVRGWNTEAFF	TRBV29-1	NA
CASSQGGQTINYGYTF	TRBV4-3	TRBD1
CASSPRLAGGETQYF	TRBV7-2	TRBD2
CASSAHRTGTNYGYTF	TRBV27	TRBD1
CASSAWFTDTQYF	TRBV2	NA
CASRLGLLRNSPLHF	TRBV27	NA
CASSYSNRGDSPLHF	TRBV6-5	TRBD1
CASSLEGGHGQPQHF	TRBV5-1	TRBD1
CASSVDQGAGETQYF	TRBV9	TRBD1
CASSVGGRRTDTQYF	TRBV9	NA
CASSLSTGAWPQHF	TRBV27	NA
CAFSGTSGYNEQFF	TRBV30	TRBD2
CASSPTDGSGTGELFF	TRBV7-9	NA
CASSLLVGADTQYF	TRBV5-1	NA
CSAPETQYF	TRBV20-1	NA
CASSFGTGGAYEQFF	TRBV6-2/TRBV6-3	TRBD1
CASSLDRGATEKLFF	TRBV27	TRBD1
CASSDRGSTDTQYF	TRBV2	NA
CASSFDWNFTSGNTIYF	TRBV28	NA
CAVDRGLRSTGELFF	TRBV28	NA
CASSLSTGNTIYF	TRBV11-2	NA
CASSSGSPTSGNTIYF	TRBV28	NA
CASSLRDTNTGELFF	TRBV7-3	NA
CASSLEGGAAYEQYF	TRBV5-4	NA